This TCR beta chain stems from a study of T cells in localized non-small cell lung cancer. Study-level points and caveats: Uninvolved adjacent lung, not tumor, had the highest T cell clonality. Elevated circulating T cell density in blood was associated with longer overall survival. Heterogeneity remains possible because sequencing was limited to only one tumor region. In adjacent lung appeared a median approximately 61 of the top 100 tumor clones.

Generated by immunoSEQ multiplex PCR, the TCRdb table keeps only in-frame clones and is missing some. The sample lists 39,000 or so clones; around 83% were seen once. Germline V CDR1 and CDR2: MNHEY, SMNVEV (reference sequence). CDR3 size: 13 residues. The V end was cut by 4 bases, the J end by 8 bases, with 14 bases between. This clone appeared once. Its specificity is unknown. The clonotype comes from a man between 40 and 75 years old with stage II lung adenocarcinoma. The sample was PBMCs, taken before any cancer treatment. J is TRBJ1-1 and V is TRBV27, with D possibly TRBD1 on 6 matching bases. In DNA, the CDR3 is TGTGCCAGCAGTTCATACAGGGTTCGGGAAGCTTTCTTT. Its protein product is CASSSYRVREAFF.